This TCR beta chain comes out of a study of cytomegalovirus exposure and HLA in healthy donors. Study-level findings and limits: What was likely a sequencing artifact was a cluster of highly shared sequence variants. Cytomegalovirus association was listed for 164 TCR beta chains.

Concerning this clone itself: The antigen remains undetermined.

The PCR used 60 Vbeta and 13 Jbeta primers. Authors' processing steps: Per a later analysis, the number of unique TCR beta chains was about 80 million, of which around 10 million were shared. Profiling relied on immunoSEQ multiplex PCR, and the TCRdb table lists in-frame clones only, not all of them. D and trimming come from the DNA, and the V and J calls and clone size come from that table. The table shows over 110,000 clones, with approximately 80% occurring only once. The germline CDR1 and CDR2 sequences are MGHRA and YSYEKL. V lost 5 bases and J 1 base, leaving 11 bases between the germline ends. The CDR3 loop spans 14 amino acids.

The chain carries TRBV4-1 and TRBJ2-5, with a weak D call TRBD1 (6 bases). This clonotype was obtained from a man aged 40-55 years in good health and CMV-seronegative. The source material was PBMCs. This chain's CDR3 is CASSGQGSQETQYF. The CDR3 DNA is TGCGCCAGCAGCGGCCAGGGGTCCCAAGAGACCCAGTACTTC.